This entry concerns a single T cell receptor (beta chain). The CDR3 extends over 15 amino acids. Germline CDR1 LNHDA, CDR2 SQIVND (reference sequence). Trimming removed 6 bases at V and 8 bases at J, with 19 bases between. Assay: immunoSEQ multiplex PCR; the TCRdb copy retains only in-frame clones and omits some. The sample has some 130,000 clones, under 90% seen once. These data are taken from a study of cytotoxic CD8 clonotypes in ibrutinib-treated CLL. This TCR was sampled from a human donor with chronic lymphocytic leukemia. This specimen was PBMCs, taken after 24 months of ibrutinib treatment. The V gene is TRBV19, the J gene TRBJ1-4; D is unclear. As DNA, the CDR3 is TGTGCCAGTAGCTCCTCGAGGGCGTCGGTAGAAAAACTGTTTTTT. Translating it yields CASSSSRASVEKLFF.